Listed below are T cell receptor beta chains from one sample, sequenced in a study of T-cell memory formation after mild COVID-19. TCRdb ran MiXCR on the 5' RACE reads and lists one entry per CDR3 protein. This table holds a few hundred thousand distinct CDR3 sequences, approximately 14% found once. Sequencing was done on a sample of PBMCs or a T cell subset sorted from them (not recorded which). Receptors were obtained from a man between 18 and 35 years old who had mild COVID-19 (a few samples of this study predate the infection). Cell type and time point are not known. The CDR3 runs from the conserved cysteine through the conserved F or W. Fields, in order: clone size, J gene, D gene, V gene, CDR3 protein, CDR3 DNA. A D gene is named only where the DNA matches it firmly. Clone size is stated in some rows and not others, as once, few, many or a class when expanded.

clone size: -
J gene: TRBJ1-1
D gene: -
V gene: TRBV29-1
CDR3 protein: CSGQLNPNTEAFF
CDR3 DNA: TGCAGCGGGCAGCTGAACCCAAACACTGAAGCTTTCTTT

clone size: few
J gene: TRBJ1-5
D gene: -
V gene: TRBV20-1
CDR3 protein: CSAREGRGIVSNQPQHF
CDR3 DNA: TGCAGTGCTAGAGAGGGTCGAGGGATCGTCAGCAATCAGCCCCAGCATTTT

clone size: many
J gene: TRBJ2-2
D gene: TRBD1
V gene: TRBV5-1
CDR3 protein: CASSPDRGITGELFF
CDR3 DNA: TGCGCCAGCAGCCCGGACAGGGGTATCACCGGGGAGCTGTTTTTT

clone size: -
J gene: TRBJ2-1
D gene: TRBD2
V gene: TRBV9
CDR3 protein: CASSVESTSGAPYNEQFF
CDR3 DNA: TGTGCCAGCAGCGTAGAATCGACTAGCGGGGCGCCCTACAATGAGCAGTTCTTC

clone size: few
J gene: TRBJ2-3
D gene: TRBD1
V gene: TRBV5-1
CDR3 protein: CASSWDSLTDTQYF
CDR3 DNA: TGCGCCAGCAGCTGGGACAGCCTCACAGATACGCAGTATTTT

clone size: many
J gene: TRBJ2-2
D gene: -
V gene: TRBV9
CDR3 protein: CASSAGLLNTGELFF
CDR3 DNA: TGTGCCAGCAGTGCGGGACTCCTGAACACCGGGGAGCTGTTTTTT

clone size: -
J gene: TRBJ1-5
D gene: -
V gene: TRBV7-9
CDR3 protein: CASSSGPSHF
CDR3 DNA: TGTGCCAGCAGCTCCGGCCCGTCGCATTTT

clone size: few
J gene: TRBJ2-2
D gene: -
V gene: TRBV5-4
CDR3 protein: CASSLVFGGPSGELFF
CDR3 DNA: TGTGCCAGCAGCTTGGTCTTCGGGGGGCCTTCCGGGGAGCTGTTTTTT

clone size: few
J gene: TRBJ2-5
D gene: -
V gene: TRBV27
CDR3 protein: CASSLQGSKETQYF
CDR3 DNA: TGTGCCAGCAGTTTACAAGGCAGCAAAGAGACCCAGTACTTC

clone size: few
J gene: TRBJ1-5
D gene: -
V gene: TRBV12-3/TRBV12-4
CDR3 protein: CASGWARGSNQPQHF
CDR3 DNA: TGTGCCAGCGGATGGGCGAGGGGGAGCAATCAGCCCCAGCATTTT

clone size: few
J gene: TRBJ2-7
D gene: -
V gene: TRBV20-1
CDR3 protein: CSARTSGVYEQYF
CDR3 DNA: TGCAGTGCTCGGACATCAGGGGTCTACGAGCAGTACTTC

clone size: few
J gene: TRBJ2-5
D gene: TRBD1
V gene: TRBV20-1
CDR3 protein: CSAHPGTGGETQYF
CDR3 DNA: TGCAGTGCTCACCCCGGGACAGGGGGAGAGACCCAGTACTTC

clone size: -
J gene: TRBJ2-7
D gene: TRBD2
V gene: TRBV4-1
CDR3 protein: CASSQKAGGLNEQYF
CDR3 DNA: TGCGCCAGCAGCCAGAAAGCGGGGGGGCTCAACGAGCAGTACTTC

clone size: many
J gene: TRBJ2-7
D gene: TRBD2
V gene: TRBV12-3/TRBV12-4
CDR3 protein: CASRPRTSRYEQYF
CDR3 DNA: TGTGCCAGCAGGCCGAGGACTAGCCGTTACGAGCAGTACTTC

clone size: few
J gene: TRBJ2-2
D gene: TRBD2
V gene: TRBV5-1
CDR3 protein: CASSLTSATGELFF
CDR3 DNA: TGCGCCAGCAGCTTGACTAGCGCAACCGGGGAGCTGTTTTTT

clone size: -
J gene: TRBJ2-3
D gene: -
V gene: TRBV12-3/TRBV12-4
CDR3 protein: CASSSRETYTDTQYF
CDR3 DNA: TGTGCCAGCAGTAGCCGGGAAACTTACACAGATACGCAGTATTTT

clone size: -
J gene: TRBJ1-2
D gene: -
V gene: TRBV5-6
CDR3 protein: CASSQPSSNYGYTF
CDR3 DNA: TGTGCCAGCAGCCAGCCTTCCTCCAACTATGGCTACACCTTC

clone size: -
J gene: TRBJ1-1
D gene: -
V gene: TRBV5-1
CDR3 protein: CASSSGTAIYTEAFF
CDR3 DNA: TGCGCCAGCAGCTCCGGTACAGCAATTTACACTGAAGCTTTCTTT

clone size: few
J gene: TRBJ2-7
D gene: -
V gene: TRBV5-1
CDR3 protein: CASSLTPGAYEQYF
CDR3 DNA: TGCGCCAGCAGCTTGACCCCGGGGGCTTACGAGCAGTACTTC

clone size: few
J gene: TRBJ2-7
D gene: -
V gene: TRBV7-9
CDR3 protein: CASSLLTEQYF
CDR3 DNA: TGTGCCAGCAGCTTACTTACCGAGCAGTACTTC

clone size: few
J gene: TRBJ2-1
D gene: -
V gene: TRBV2
CDR3 protein: CASTPTRRQSGQFF
CDR3 DNA: TGTGCCAGCACCCCGACTAGGCGACAATCTGGGCAGTTCTTC

clone size: few
J gene: TRBJ2-5
D gene: -
V gene: TRBV7-6
CDR3 protein: CASSLVSAAYQETQYF
CDR3 DNA: TGTGCCAGCAGCTTAGTTTCCGCCGCGTACCAAGAGACCCAGTACTTC

clone size: few
J gene: TRBJ2-7
D gene: -
V gene: TRBV20-1
CDR3 protein: CSARDGVGYEQYF
CDR3 DNA: TGCAGTGCTAGAGATGGGGTTGGGTACGAGCAGTACTTC

clone size: few
J gene: TRBJ1-2
D gene: -
V gene: TRBV7-2
CDR3 protein: CASSLARRGYTF
CDR3 DNA: TGTGCCAGCAGCTTAGCGCGGAGGGGCTACACCTTC

clone size: -
J gene: TRBJ2-3
D gene: -
V gene: TRBV5-1
CDR3 protein: CASSWAPVDSSTDTQYF
CDR3 DNA: TGCGCCAGCAGCTGGGCCCCGGTGGACTCTAGCACAGATACGCAGTATTTT

clone size: -
J gene: TRBJ2-7
D gene: -
V gene: TRBV12-3/TRBV12-4
CDR3 protein: CASSFEGKGYEQYF
CDR3 DNA: TGTGCCAGCAGTTTTGAGGGGAAGGGTTACGAGCAGTACTTC

clone size: few
J gene: TRBJ1-3
D gene: TRBD1
V gene: TRBV6-5
CDR3 protein: CASSRDSYSGNTIYF
CDR3 DNA: TGTGCCAGCAGCAGGGACAGCTACTCTGGAAACACCATATATTTT

clone size: -
J gene: TRBJ2-7
D gene: TRBD1
V gene: TRBV12-5
CDR3 protein: CASGPGTGVIEQYF
CDR3 DNA: TGTGCTAGTGGTCCCGGGACAGGGGTCATAGAGCAGTACTTC

clone size: many
J gene: TRBJ1-6
D gene: TRBD1
V gene: TRBV7-2
CDR3 protein: CASSPRTGDSPLHF
CDR3 DNA: TGTGCCAGCAGCCCTCGGACAGGGGATTCACCCCTCCACTTT

clone size: -
J gene: TRBJ1-1
D gene: -
V gene: TRBV25-1
CDR3 protein: CASSLTGLFTAFF
CDR3 DNA: TGTGCCAGCAGTCTGACAGGCCTTTTCACAGCTTTCTTT

clone size: few
J gene: TRBJ2-1
D gene: -
V gene: TRBV9
CDR3 protein: CARSVKSGYNEQFF
CDR3 DNA: TGTGCCAGAAGCGTAAAGTCGGGATACAATGAGCAGTTCTTC

clone size: -
J gene: TRBJ2-3
D gene: -
V gene: TRBV7-8
CDR3 protein: CASSHRAVASDTQYF
CDR3 DNA: TGTGCCAGCAGCCACCGGGCCGTAGCCTCAGATACGCAGTATTTT

clone size: -
J gene: TRBJ2-1
D gene: -
V gene: TRBV6-2/TRBV6-3
CDR3 protein: CASSWGHHYNEQFF
CDR3 DNA: TGTGCCAGCAGTTGGGGGCACCATTACAATGAGCAGTTCTTC

clone size: few
J gene: TRBJ2-7
D gene: -
V gene: TRBV7-2
CDR3 protein: CASSPRQGSGRYEQYF
CDR3 DNA: TGTGCCAGCAGCCCCAGACAGGGTAGCGGACGATACGAGCAGTACTTC

clone size: few
J gene: TRBJ1-4
D gene: -
V gene: TRBV9
CDR3 protein: CASSETNQGYEKLFF
CDR3 DNA: TGTGCCAGCAGCGAGACCAACCAGGGATACGAAAAACTGTTTTTT

clone size: -
J gene: TRBJ1-5
D gene: -
V gene: TRBV20-1
CDR3 protein: CSGGGGNQPQHF
CDR3 DNA: TGCAGCGGAGGGGGGGGCAATCAGCCCCAGCATTTT

clone size: -
J gene: TRBJ1-5
D gene: -
V gene: TRBV21-1
CDR3 protein: CASSNYPRTPQHF
CDR3 DNA: TGTGCCAGCAGCAATTATCCACGGACGCCCCAGCATTTT

clone size: few
J gene: TRBJ1-4
D gene: -
V gene: TRBV6-2/TRBV6-3
CDR3 protein: CASSPPVGGHDPTRHRKLFF
CDR3 DNA: TGTGCCAGCAGCCCCCCCGTGGGGGGGCATGACCCAACTCGACATCGAAAACTGTTTTTT

clone size: -
J gene: TRBJ2-7
D gene: -
V gene: TRBV30
CDR3 protein: CAWRLRGAKEQYF
CDR3 DNA: TGTGCCTGGAGGCTGAGGGGGGCGAAAGAGCAGTACTTC

clone size: -
J gene: TRBJ1-5
D gene: -
V gene: TRBV27
CDR3 protein: CASSLSGGRRQPQHF
CDR3 DNA: TGTGCCAGCAGTCTCTCCGGAGGGAGGCGTCAGCCCCAGCATTTT

clone size: few
J gene: TRBJ2-3
D gene: -
V gene: TRBV20-1
CDR3 protein: CSATWTAIGHETQYF
CDR3 DNA: TGCAGTGCTACTTGGACCGCCATCGGGCATGAGACGCAGTATTTT

clone size: few
J gene: TRBJ1-6
D gene: TRBD1
V gene: TRBV6-5
CDR3 protein: CASIQGGGDRGHSPLHF
CDR3 DNA: TGTGCCAGCATTCAGGGAGGGGGTGACAGGGGGCATTCACCCCTCCACTTT

clone size: many
J gene: TRBJ2-5
D gene: -
V gene: TRBV6-1
CDR3 protein: CASSEALETQYF
CDR3 DNA: TGTGCCAGCAGTGAAGCTTTAGAGACCCAGTACTTC

clone size: few
J gene: TRBJ1-6
D gene: -
V gene: TRBV5-1
CDR3 protein: CASSLVGEVSSPLHF
CDR3 DNA: TGCGCCAGCAGCTTGGTGGGGGAAGTAAGTTCACCCCTCCACTTT

clone size: -
J gene: TRBJ2-3
D gene: TRBD2
V gene: TRBV28
CDR3 protein: CASSRTSGYGTDTQYF
CDR3 DNA: TGTGCCAGCAGTCGGACTAGCGGCTACGGCACAGATACGCAGTATTTT

clone size: few
J gene: TRBJ2-5
D gene: -
V gene: TRBV18
CDR3 protein: CASSPGGQQETQYF
CDR3 DNA: TGTGCCAGCTCACCAGGCGGACAGCAAGAGACCCAGTACTTC

clone size: -
J gene: TRBJ2-1
D gene: -
V gene: TRBV12-3/TRBV12-4
CDR3 protein: CASSPPDRDYNEQFF
CDR3 DNA: TGTGCCAGCAGTCCGCCCGACCGGGACTACAATGAGCAGTTCTTC

clone size: -
J gene: TRBJ2-1
D gene: -
V gene: TRBV7-9
CDR3 protein: CASNRGGQGLNNEQFF
CDR3 DNA: TGTGCCAGCAACAGAGGAGGGCAGGGCCTTAACAATGAGCAGTTCTTC

clone size: -
J gene: TRBJ2-3
D gene: TRBD2
V gene: TRBV28
CDR3 protein: CASSPAGGADTQYF
CDR3 DNA: TGTGCCAGCAGTCCAGCGGGGGGGGCAGATACGCAGTATTTT

clone size: few
J gene: TRBJ2-3
D gene: -
V gene: TRBV5-1
CDR3 protein: CASSEGESLRKQYF
CDR3 DNA: TGCGCCAGCAGCGAGGGGGAATCGCTGCGGAAGCAGTATTTT